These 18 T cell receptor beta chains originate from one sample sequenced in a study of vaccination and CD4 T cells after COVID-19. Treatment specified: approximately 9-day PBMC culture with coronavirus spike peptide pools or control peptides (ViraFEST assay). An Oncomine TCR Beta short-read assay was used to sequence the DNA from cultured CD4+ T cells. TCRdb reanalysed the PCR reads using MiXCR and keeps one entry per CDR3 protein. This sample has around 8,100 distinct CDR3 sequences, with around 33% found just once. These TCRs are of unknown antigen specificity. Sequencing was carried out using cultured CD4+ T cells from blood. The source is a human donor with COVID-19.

CDR3 loop: CASRTGTGYGYTF. DNA for the CDR3: TGTGCCAGCAGGACCGGGACAGGGTATGGCTACACCTTC. This sequence joins TRBV6-1 and TRBJ1-2; 9 nucleotides align to TRBD1. Trimming at V came to 6 bases and at J to 5 bases, leaving 4 bases not matched to a gene. The germline V gene encodes CDR1 MNHNS and CDR2 SASEGT. The CDR3 contains 13 residues.

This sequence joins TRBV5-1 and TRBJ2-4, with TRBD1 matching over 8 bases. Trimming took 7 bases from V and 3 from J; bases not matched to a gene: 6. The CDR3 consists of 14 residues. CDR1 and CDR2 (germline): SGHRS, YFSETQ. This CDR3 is CASAQTGDKNIQYF. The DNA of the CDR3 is TGCGCCAGCGCCCAGACAGGGGACAAAAACATTCAGTACTTC.

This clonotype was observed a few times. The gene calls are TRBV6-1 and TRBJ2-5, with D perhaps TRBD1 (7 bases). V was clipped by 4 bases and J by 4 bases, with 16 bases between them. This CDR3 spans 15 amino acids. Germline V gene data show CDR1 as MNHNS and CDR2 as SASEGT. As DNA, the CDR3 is TGTGCCAGCAGTGTGAGCAGGGGGGTTGGAGAGACCCAGTACTTC. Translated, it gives CASSVSRGVGETQYF.

The CDR3 DNA reads as TGTGCCAGCAGCGCGAGCACAGATACGCAGTATTTT. Translated, it gives CASSASTDTQYF. The V and J genes are TRBV2 and TRBJ2-3; D not resolved. CDR1 and CDR2 from the germline V gene are SNHLY and FYNNEI. V was cut by 6 bases and J by 0 bases, with 4 bases left in between. The CDR3 is 12 residues long. Variable domain in full (rest from reference TRBV2 and TRBJ2-3): EPEVTQTPSHQVTQMGQEVILRCVPISNHLYFYWYRQILGQKVEFLVSFYNNEISEKSEIFDDQFSVERPDGSNFTLKIRSTKLEDSAMYFCASSASTDTQYFGPGTRLTVL.

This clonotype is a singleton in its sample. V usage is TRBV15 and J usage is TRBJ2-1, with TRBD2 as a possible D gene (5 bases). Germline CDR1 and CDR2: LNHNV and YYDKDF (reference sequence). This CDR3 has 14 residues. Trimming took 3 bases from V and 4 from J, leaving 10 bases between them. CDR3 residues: CATSSGVRYNEQFF. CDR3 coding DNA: TGTGCCACCAGCAGCGGGGTTCGGTACAATGAGCAGTTCTTC.

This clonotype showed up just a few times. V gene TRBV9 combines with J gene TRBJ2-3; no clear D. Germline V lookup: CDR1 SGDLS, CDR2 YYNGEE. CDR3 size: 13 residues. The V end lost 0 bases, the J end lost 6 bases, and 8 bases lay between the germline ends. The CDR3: CASSVDYLDTQYF. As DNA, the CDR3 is TGTGCCAGCAGCGTAGACTACCTCGATACGCAGTATTTT.

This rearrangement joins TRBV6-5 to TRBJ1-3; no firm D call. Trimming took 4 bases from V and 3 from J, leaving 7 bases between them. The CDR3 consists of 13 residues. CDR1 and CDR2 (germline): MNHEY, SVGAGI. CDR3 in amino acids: CASSSRYGNTIYF. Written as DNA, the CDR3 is TGTGCCAGCAGTTCCAGATATGGAAACACCATATATTTT.

The CDR3 DNA reads TGTGCCAGCAGGGCGACGGACGGGTACTACTATGGCTACACCTTC. It codes for CASRATDGYYYGYTF. The chain joins TRBV6-1 to TRBJ1-2, with D uncertain. V lost 6 bases, J lost 3 bases, and 17 bases lay in between. This CDR3 has 15 amino acids. Germline V gene sequence: CDR1 MNHNS, CDR2 SASEGT.

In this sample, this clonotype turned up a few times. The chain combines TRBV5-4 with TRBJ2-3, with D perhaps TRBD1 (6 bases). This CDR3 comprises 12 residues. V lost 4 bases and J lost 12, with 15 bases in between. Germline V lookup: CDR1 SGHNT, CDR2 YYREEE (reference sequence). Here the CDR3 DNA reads TGTGCCAGCAGCCCCGGAAGAGGGGGACAGTATTTT. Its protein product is CASSPGRGGQYF.

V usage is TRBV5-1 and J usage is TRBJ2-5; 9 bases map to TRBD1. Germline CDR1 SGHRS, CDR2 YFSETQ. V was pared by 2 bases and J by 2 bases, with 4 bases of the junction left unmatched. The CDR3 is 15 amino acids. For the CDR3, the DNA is TGCGCCAGCAGCTTCACAGGGGGCCAACAAGAGACCCAGTACTTC. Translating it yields CASSFTGGQQETQYF.

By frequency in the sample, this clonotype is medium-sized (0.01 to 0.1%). Here the CDR3 DNA reads TGTGCCAGCAGCCCAATCGCGGGCCGGGGGCACACTGAAGCTTTCTTT. This translates into CASSPIAGRGHTEAFF. The chain carries TRBV2 and TRBJ1-1; D perhaps matches TRBD1 (6 bases). Germline CDR1 SNHLY, CDR2 FYNNEI. V lost 6 bases, J lost 3 bases, and 20 bases lay in between. This CDR3 is 16 amino acids long.

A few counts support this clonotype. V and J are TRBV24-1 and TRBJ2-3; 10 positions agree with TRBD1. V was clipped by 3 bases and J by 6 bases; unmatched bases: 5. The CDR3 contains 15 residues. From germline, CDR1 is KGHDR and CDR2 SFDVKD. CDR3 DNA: TGTGCCACCAGTGATCGAGGGACAGGGGTTGATACGCAGTATTTT. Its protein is CATSDRGTGVDTQYF.

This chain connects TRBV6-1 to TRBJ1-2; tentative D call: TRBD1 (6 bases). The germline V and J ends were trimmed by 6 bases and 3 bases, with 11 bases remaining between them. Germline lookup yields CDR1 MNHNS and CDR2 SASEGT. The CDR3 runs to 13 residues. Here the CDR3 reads CASRGAGYYGYTF. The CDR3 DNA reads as TGTGCCAGCAGGGGGGCCGGTTACTATGGCTACACCTTC.

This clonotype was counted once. This CDR3 is CASSLRGPQHF. In DNA, the CDR3 is TGTGCCAGCAGCCTAAGGGGACCCCAGCATTTT. This chain connects TRBV28 to TRBJ1-5; the D gene is possibly TRBD1 (5 bases). Trimming pared 6 bases from V and 10 bases from J, leaving 10 bases between. The germline gives CDR1 MDHEN, CDR2 SYDVKM. The CDR3 runs 11 residues.

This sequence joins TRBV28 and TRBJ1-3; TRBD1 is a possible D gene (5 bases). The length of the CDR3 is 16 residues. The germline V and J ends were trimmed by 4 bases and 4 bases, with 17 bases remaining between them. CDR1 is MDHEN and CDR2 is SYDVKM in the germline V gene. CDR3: CASSSPTLGEGNTIYF. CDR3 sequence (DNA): TGTGCCAGCAGTTCTCCAACCCTAGGGGAAGGAAACACCATATATTTT.

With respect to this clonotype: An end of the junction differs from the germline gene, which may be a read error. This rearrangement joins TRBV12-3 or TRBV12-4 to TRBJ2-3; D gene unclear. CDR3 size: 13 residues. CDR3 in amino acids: CASSVDDRDTQYF. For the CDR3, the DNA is TGTGCTAGCAGCGTGGACGATCGAGATACGCAGTATTTT.

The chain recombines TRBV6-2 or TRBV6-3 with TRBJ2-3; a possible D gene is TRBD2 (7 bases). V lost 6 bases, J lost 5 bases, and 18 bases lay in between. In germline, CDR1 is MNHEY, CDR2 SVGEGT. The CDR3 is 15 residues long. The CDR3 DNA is TGTGCCAGCAGCCCCGAGGGGGGGAGCGGAGATACGCAGTATTTT. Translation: CASSPEGGSGDTQYF.

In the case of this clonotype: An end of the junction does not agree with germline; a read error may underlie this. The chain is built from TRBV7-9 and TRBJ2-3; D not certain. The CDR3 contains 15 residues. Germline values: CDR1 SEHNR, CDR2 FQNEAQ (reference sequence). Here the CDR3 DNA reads TGCGCCAGCAGCTTGGCCGGTGCTAGCACAGATACGCAGTATTTT. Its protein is CASSLAGASTDTQYF.